This T cell receptor beta chain was recovered during a study of cytomegalovirus exposure and HLA in healthy donors. Overall study results and limits: In vitro assays verified that a few CMV-associated chains recognized CMV antigens specifically. TCR beta V- and J-gene trimming, according to a later analysis, was linked to a missense DCLRE1C variant.

As concerns this clone: Its target is unknown.

The PCR made use of 60 Vbeta and 13 Jbeta primers. TCRdb's copy holds only in-frame clones and misses some; the assay was immunoSEQ multiplex PCR. The table lists about 88,000 clones. The CDR3 totals 15 residues. Trimming cost V 7 bases and J 8 bases, with 18 bases left between them. Germline loops: CDR1 LNHDA, CDR2 SQIVND (reference sequence). The sample taken for sequencing was PBMCs. This chain joins TRBV19 and TRBJ1-6, with D maybe TRBD1 (5 bases). The clonotype comes from a girl aged 10 to 17 in good health and CMV-seropositive. The CDR3 bases are TGTGCCAGTACCAATCTCGGGGGTTTAGATTCACCCCTCCACTTT. This translates into CASTNLGGLDSPLHF.